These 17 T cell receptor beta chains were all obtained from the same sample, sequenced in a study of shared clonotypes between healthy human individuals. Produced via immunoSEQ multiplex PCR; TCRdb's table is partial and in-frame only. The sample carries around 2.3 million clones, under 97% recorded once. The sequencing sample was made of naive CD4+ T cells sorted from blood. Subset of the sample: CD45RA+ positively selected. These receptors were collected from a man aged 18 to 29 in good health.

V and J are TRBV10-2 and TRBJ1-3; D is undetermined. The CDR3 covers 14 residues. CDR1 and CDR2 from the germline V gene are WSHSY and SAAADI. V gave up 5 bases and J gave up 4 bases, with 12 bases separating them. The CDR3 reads CASSPDPTGNTIYF. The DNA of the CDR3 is TGCGCCAGCAGTCCTGACCCTACCGGAAACACCATATATTTT.

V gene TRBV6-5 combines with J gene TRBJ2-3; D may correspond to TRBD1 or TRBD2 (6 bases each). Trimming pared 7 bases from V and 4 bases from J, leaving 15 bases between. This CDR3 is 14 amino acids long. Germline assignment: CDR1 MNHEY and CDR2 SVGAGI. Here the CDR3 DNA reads TGTGCCAGCAAAACGGGGGCAGTCTCAGATACGCAGTATTTT. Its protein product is CASKTGAVSDTQYF.

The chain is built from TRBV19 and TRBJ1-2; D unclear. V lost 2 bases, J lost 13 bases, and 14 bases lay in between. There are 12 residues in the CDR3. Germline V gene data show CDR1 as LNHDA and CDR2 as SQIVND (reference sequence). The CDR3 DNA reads TGTGCCAGTAGTATAATAGGCGGAGCAGGCACCTTC. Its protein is CASSIIGGAGTF.

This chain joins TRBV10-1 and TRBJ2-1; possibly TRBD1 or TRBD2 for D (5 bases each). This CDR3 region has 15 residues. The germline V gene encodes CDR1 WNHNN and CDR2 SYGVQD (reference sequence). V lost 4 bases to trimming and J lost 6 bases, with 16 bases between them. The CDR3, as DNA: TGCGCCAGCAGTGGGGGACGTCTAGGGATCAATGAGCAGTTCTTC. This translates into CASSGGRLGINEQFF.

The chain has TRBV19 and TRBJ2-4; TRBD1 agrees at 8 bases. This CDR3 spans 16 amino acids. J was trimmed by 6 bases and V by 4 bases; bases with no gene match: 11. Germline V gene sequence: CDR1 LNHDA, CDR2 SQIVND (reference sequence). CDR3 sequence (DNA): TGTGCCAGTAGTACGGTATCCAGGGGGCCGGGAAACATTCAGTACTTC. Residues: CASSTVSRGPGNIQYF.

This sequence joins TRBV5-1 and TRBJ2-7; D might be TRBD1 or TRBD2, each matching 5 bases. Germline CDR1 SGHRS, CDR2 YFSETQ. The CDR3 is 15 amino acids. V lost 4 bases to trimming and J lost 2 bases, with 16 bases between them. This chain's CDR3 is CASSLGSTGAYEQYF. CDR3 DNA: TGCGCCAGCAGCCTGGGGAGCACAGGAGCCTACGAGCAGTACTTC.

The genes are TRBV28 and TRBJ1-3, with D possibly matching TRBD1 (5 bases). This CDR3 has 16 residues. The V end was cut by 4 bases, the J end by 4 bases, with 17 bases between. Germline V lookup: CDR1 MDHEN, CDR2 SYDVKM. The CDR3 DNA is TGTGCCAGCAGTTCCGCGGGACGGGAATCCGGAAACACCATATATTTT. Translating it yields CASSSAGRESGNTIYF.

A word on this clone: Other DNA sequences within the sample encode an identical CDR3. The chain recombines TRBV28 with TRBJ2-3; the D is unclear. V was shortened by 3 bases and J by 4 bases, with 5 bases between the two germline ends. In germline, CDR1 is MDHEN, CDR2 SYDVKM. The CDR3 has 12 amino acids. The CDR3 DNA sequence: TGTGCCAGCAGTTTTAGGGCAGATACGCAGTATTTT. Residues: CASSFRADTQYF.

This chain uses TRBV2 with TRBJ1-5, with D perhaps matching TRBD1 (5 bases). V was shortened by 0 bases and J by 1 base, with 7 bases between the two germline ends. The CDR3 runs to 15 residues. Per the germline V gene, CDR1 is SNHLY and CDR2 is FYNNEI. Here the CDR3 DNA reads TGTGCCAGCAGTGAAGCGGGGGACAGCAATCAGCCCCAGCATTTT. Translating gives CASSEAGDSNQPQHF. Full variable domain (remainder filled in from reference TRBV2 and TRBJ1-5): EPEVTQTPSHQVTQMGQEVILRCVPISNHLYFYWYRQILGQKVEFLVSFYNNEISEKSEIFDDQFSVERPDGSNFTLKIRSTKLEDSAMYFCASSEAGDSNQPQHFGDGTRLSIL.

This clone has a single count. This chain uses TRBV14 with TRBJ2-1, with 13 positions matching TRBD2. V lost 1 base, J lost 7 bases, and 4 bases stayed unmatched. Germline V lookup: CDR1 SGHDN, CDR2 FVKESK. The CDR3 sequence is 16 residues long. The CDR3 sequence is CASSQAPGLAGNEQFF. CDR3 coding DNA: TGTGCCAGCAGCCAAGCACCGGGACTAGCGGGGAATGAGCAGTTCTTC.

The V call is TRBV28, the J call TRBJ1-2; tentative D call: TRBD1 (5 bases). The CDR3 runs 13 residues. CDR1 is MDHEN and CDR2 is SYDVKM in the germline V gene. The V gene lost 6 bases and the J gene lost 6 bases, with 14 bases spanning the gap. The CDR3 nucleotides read TGTGCCAGCAGCTCCCGGGGCGCGGATGGCTACACCTTC. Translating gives CASSSRGADGYTF.

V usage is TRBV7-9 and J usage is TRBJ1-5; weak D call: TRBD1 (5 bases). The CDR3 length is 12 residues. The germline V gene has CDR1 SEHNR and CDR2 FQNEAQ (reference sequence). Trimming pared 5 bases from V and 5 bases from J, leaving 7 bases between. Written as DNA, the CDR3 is TGTGCCAGCAGCCCCAGGGATCAGCCCCAGCATTTT. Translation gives CASSPRDQPQHF.

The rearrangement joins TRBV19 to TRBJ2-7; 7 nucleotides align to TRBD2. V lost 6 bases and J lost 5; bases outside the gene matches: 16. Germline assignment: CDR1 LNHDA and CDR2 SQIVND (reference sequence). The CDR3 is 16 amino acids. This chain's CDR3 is CASSTMIGTKGHEQYF. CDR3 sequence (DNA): TGTGCCAGTAGCACCATGATAGGGACTAAGGGACACGAGCAGTACTTC.

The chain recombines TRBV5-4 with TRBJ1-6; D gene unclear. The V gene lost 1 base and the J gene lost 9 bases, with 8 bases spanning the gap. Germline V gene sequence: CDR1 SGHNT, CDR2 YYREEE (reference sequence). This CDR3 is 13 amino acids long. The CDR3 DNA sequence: TGTGCCAGCAGCTTGAGGGATGGTTCACCCCTCCACTTT. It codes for CASSLRDGSPLHF.

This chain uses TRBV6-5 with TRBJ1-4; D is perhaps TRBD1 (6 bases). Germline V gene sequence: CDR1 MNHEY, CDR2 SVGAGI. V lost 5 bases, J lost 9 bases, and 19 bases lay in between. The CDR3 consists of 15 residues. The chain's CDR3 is CASSGGAGTFQKLFF. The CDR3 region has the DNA TGTGCCAGCAGTGGGGGGGCAGGGACTTTTCAAAAACTGTTTTTT.

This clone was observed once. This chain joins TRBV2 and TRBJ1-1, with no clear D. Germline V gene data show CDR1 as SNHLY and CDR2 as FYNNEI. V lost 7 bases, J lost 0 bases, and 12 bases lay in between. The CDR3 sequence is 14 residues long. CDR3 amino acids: CASTPLQLNTEAFF. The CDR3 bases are TGTGCCAGCACCCCTTTGCAACTGAACACTGAAGCTTTCTTT.

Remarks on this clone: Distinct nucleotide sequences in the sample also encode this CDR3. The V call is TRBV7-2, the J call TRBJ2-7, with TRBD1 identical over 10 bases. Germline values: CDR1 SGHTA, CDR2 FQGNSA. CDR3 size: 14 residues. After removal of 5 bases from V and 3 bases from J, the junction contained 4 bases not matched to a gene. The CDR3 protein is CASSLGQGGYEQYF. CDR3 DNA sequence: TGTGCCAGCAGCCTCGGACAGGGGGGCTACGAGCAGTACTTC.